This T cell receptor delta chain was profiled in a study of human gamma delta and Vdelta1 T cells. Study observations and caveats: Delta One T cells were reportedly polyclonal and broadly cytotoxic against acute myeloid leukemia.

The CDR3 consists of 21 residues. In germline, CDR1 is TSWWSYY, CDR2 QGS. Trimming took 0 bases from V and 6 from J; bases not matched to a gene: 20. Points on this clone: Its target is unknown.

TCRdb re-processed the PCR reads using CATT. Here the sample spans some 13,000 delta-chain clones, over 40% being singletons. This chain connects TRDV1 to TRDJ1; 12 bases line up with TRDD3. The clonotype was recovered from a human donor in good health. What was sequenced was Vdelta1 gamma-delta T cells from blood grown in culture (DOT cells). CDR3 region: CALGELPTLLSGGYVPHKLIF. CDR3 DNA sequence: TGTGCTCTTGGGGAACTTCCTACCTTGTTATCTGGGGGATACGTACCACATAAACTCATCTTT.